This T cell receptor (beta chain) was identified during a study of control samples from healthy donors and cancer patients. Libraries were prepared by immunoSEQ multiplex PCR; TCRdb keeps only in-frame clonotypes and omits some of them. The sample contains 200,000 to 250,000 clones, around 94% of which appear only once. V was pared by 5 bases and J by 1 base, with 6 bases between. The CDR3 length is 13 residues. CDR1 is SGHAT and CDR2 is FQNNGV in the germline V gene. The chain has TRBV11-2 and TRBJ1-5; D unclear. The clonotype comes from a man in his fifties in good health. Sequencing was carried out using blood. CDR3 region: CASSPWSNQPQHF. The CDR3 bases are TGTGCCAGCAGCCCCTGGAGCAATCAGCCCCAGCATTTT.